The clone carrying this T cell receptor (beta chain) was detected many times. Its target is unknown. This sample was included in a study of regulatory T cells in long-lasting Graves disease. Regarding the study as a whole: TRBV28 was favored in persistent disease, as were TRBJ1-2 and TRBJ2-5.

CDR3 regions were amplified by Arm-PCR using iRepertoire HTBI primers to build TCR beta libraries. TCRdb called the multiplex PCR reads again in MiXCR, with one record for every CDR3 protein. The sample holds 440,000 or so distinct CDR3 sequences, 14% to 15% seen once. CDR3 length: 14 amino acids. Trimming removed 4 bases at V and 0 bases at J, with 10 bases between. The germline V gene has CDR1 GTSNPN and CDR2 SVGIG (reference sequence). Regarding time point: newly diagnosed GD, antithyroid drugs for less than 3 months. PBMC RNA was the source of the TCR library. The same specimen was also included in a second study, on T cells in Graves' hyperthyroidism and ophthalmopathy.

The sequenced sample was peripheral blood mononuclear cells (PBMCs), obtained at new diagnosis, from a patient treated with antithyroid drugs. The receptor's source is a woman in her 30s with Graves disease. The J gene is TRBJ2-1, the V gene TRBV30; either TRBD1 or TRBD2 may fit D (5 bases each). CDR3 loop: CAWTVRGSYNEQFF. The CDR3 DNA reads TGTGCCTGGACGGTGAGGGGCTCCTACAATGAGCAGTTCTTC. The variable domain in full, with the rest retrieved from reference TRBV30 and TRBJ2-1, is SQTIHQWPATLVQPVGSPLSLECTVEGTSNPNLYWYRQAAGRGLQLLFYSVGIGQISSEVPQNLSASRPQDRQFILSSKKLLLSDSGFYLCAWTVRGSYNEQFFGPGTRLTVL.